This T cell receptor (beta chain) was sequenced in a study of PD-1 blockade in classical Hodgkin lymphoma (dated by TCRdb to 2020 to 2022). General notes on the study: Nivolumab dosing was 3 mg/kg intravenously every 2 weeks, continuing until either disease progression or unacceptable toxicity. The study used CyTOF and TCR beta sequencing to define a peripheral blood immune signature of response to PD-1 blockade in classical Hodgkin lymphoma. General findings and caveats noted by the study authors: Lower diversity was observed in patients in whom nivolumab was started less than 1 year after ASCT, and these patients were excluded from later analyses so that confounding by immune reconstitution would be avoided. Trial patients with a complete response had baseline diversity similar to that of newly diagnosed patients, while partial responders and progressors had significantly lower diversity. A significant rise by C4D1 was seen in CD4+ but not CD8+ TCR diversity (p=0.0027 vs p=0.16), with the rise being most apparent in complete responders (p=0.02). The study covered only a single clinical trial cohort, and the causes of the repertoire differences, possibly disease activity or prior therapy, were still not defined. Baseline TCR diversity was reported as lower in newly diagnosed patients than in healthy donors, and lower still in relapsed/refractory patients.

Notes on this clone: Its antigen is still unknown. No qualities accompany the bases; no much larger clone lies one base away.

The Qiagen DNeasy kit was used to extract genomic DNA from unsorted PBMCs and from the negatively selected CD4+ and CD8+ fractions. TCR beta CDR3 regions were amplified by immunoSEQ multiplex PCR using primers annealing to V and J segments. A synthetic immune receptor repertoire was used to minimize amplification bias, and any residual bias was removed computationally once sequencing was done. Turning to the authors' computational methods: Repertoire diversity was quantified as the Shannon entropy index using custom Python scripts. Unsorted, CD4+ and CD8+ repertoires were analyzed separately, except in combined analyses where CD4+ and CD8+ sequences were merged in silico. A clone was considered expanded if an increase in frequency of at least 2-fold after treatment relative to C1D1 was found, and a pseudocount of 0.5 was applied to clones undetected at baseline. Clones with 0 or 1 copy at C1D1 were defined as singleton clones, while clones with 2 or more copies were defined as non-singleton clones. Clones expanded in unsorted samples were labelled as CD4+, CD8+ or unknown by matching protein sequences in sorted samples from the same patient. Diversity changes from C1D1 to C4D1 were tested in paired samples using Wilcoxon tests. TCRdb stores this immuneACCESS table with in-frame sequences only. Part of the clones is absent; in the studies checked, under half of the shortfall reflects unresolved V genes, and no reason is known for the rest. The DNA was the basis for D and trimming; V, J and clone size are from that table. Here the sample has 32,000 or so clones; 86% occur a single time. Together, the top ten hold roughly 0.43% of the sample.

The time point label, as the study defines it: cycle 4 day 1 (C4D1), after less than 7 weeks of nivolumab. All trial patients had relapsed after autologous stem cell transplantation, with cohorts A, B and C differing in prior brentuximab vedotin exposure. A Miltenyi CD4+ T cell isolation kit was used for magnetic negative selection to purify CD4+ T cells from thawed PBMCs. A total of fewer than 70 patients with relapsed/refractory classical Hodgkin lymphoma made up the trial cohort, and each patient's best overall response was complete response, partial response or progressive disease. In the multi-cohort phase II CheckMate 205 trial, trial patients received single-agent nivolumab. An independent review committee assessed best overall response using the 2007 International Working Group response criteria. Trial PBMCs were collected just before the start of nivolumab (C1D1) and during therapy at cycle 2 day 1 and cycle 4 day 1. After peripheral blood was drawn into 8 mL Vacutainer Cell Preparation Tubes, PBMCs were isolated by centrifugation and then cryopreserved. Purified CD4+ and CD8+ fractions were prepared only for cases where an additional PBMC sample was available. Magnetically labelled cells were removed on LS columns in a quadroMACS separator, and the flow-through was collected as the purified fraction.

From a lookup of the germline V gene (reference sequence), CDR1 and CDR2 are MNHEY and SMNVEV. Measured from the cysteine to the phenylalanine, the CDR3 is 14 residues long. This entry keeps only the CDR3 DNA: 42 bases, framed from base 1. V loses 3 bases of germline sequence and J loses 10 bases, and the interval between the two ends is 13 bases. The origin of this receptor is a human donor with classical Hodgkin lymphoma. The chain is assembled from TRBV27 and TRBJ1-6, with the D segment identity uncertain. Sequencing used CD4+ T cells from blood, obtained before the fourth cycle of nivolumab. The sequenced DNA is TGTGCCAGCAGTTTGAGGAACAGTAACTCACCCCTCCACTTT. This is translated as CASSLRNSNSPLHF.